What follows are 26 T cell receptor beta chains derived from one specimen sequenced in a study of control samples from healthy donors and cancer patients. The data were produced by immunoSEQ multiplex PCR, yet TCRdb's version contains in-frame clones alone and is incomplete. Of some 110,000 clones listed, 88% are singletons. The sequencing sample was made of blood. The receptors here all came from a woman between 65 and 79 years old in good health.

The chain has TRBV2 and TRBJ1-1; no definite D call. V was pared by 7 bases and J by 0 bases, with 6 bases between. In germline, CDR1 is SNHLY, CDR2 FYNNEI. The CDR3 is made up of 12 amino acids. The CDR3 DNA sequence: TGTGCCAGCAATGTATTGAACACTGAAGCTTTCTTT. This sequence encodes CASNVLNTEAFF.

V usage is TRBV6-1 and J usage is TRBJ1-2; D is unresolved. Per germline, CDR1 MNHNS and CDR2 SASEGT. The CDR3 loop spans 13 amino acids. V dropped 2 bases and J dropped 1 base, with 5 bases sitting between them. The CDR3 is CASSESFNYGYTF. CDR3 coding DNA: TGTGCCAGCAGTGAATCTTTTAACTATGGCTACACCTTC.

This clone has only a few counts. CDR3 loop: CASSLRNSPLHF. CDR3 nucleotide sequence: TGTGCCAGCAGCCTCAGGAATTCACCCCTCCACTTT. The chain recombines TRBV4-2 with TRBJ1-6; no reliable D call. The CDR3 totals 12 residues. Germline V gene data show CDR1 as LGHNA and CDR2 as YNFKEQ. The germline V and J ends were trimmed by 4 bases and 7 bases, with 5 bases remaining between them.

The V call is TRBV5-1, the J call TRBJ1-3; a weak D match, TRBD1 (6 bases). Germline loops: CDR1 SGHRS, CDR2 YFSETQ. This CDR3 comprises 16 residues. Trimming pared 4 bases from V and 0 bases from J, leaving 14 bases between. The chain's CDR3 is CASSIRQVGSGNTIYF. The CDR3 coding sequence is TGCGCCAGCAGCATAAGACAGGTTGGCTCTGGAAACACCATATATTTT.

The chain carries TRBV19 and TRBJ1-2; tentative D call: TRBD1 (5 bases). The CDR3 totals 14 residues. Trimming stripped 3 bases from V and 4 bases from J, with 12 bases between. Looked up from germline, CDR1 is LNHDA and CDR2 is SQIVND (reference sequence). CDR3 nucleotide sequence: TGTGCCAGTAGTATTATTGACAGCAGCTATGGCTACACCTTC. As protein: CASSIIDSSYGYTF. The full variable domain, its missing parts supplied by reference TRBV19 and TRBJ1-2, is DGGITQSPKYLFRKEGQNVTLSCEQNLNHDAMYWYRQDPGQGLRLIYYSQIVNDFQKGDIAEGYSVSREKKESFPLTVTSAQKNPTAFYLCASSIIDSSYGYTFGSGTRLTVV.

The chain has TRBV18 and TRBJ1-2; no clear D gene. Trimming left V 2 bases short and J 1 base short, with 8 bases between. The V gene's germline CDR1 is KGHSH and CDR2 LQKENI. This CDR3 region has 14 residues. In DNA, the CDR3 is TGTGCCAGCTCACCAAATGCGGATAACTATGGCTACACCTTC. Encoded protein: CASSPNADNYGYTF.

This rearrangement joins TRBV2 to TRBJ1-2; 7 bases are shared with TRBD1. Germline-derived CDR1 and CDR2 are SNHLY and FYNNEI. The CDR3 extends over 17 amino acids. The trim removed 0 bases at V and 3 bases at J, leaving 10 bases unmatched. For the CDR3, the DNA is TGTGCCAGCAGTGAAGCCCGAGACAGGGCGCGAGACTATGGCTACACCTTC. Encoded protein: CASSEARDRARDYGYTF.

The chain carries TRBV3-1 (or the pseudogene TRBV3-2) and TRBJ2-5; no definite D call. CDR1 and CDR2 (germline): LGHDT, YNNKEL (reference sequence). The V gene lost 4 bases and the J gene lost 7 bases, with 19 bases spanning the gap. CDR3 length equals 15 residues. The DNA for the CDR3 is TGTGCCAGCAGCCTCGGTTTCGGCCGCGCAGTGACCCAGTACTTC. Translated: CASSLGFGRAVTQYF.

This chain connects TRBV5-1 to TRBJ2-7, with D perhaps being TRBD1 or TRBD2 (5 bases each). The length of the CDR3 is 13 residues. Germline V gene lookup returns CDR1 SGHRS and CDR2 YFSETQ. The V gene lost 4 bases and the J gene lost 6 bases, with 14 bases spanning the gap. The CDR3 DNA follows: TGCGCCAGCAGCGTCCAGACGAGGGGCGAGCAGTACTTC. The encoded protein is CASSVQTRGEQYF.

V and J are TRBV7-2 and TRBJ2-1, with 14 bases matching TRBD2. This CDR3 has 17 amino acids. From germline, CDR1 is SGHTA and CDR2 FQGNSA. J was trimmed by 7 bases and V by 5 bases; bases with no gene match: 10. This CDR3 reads CASSPWTSGGSLNEQFF. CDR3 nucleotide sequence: TGTGCCAGCAGCCCCTGGACTAGCGGGGGGTCTCTTAATGAGCAGTTCTTC.

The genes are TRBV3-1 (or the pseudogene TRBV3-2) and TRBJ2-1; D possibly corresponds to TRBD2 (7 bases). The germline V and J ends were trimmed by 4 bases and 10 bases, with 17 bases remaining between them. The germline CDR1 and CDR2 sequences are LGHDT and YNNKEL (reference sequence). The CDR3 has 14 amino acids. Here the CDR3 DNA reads TGTGCCAGCAGCCCAAAGGGGGGAGGGCGGGAGCAGTTCTTC. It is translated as CASSPKGGGREQFF.

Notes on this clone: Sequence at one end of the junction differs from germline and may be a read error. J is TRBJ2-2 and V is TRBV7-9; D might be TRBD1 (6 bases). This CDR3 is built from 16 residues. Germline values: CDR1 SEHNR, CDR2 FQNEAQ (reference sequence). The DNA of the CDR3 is TGTGCCAACAGCTTAGCTTTGCAGGGGTCCACCGGGGAGCTGTTTTTT. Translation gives CANSLALQGSTGELFF.

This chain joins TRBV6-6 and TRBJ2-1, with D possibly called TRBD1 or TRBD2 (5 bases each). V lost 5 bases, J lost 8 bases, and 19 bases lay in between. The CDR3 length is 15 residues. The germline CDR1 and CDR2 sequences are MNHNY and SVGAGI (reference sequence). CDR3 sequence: CASSTPGLKGDEQFF. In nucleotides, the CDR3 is TGTGCCAGCAGTACCCCGGGGCTCAAGGGCGATGAGCAGTTCTTC.

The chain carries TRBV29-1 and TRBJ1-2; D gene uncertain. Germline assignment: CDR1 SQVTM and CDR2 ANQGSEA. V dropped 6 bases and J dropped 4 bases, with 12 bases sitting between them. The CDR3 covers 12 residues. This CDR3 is CSVRDQGYGYTF. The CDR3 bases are TGCAGCGTGAGGGATCAAGGCTATGGCTACACCTTC. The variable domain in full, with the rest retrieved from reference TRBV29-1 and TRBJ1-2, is SAVISQKPSRDICQRGTSLTIQCQVDSQVTMMFWYRQQPGQSLTLIATANQGSEATYESGFVIDKFPISRPNLTFSTLTVSNMSPEDSSIYLCSVRDQGYGYTFGSGTRLTVV.

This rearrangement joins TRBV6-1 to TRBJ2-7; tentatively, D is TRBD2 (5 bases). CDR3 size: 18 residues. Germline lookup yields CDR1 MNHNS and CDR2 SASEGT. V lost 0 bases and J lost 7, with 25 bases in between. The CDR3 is CASSEALRGLWSPGEQYF. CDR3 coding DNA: TGTGCCAGCAGTGAAGCGCTTCGAGGACTGTGGAGCCCGGGGGAGCAGTACTTC.

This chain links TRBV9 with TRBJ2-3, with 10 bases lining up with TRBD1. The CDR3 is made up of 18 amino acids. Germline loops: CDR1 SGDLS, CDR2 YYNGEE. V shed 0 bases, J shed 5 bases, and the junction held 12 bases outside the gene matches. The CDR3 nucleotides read TGTGCCAGCAGCGTAGCAAGCAAAGGGGGACAGGGGATAGATACGCAGTATTTT. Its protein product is CASSVASKGGQGIDTQYF. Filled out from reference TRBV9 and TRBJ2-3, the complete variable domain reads DSGVTQTPKHLITATGQRVTLRCSPRSGDLSVYWYQQSLDQGLQFLIQYYNGEERAKGNILERFSAQQFPDLHSELNLSSLELGDSALYFCASSVASKGGQGIDTQYFGPGTRLTVL.

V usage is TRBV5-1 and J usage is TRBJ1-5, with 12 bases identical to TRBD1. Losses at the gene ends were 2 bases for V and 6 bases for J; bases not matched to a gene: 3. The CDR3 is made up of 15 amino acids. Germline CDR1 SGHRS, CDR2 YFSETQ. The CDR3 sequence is CASSFRDRGLQPQHF. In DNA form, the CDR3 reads TGCGCCAGCAGCTTTAGGGACAGGGGGCTTCAGCCCCAGCATTTT.

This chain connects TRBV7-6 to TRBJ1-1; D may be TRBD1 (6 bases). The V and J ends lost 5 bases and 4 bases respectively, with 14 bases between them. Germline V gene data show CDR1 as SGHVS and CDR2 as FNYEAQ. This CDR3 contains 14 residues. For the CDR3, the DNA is TGTGCCAGCAGCCCCCGGACAGTGAGCACTGAAGCTTTCTTT. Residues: CASSPRTVSTEAFF. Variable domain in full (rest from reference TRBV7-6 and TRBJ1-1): GAGVSQSPRYKVTKRGQDVALRCDPISGHVSLYWYRQALGQGPEFLTYFNYEAQQDKSGLPNDRFSAERPEGSISTLTIQRTEQRDSAMYRCASSPRTVSTEAFFGQGTRLTVV.

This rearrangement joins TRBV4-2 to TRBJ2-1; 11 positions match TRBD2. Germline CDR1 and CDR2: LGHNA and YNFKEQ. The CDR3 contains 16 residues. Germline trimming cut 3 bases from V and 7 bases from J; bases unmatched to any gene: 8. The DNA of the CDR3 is TGTGCCAGCAGCCAGGGCATGGGACTAGCGGCGAATGAGCAGTTCTTC. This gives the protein CASSQGMGLAANEQFF.

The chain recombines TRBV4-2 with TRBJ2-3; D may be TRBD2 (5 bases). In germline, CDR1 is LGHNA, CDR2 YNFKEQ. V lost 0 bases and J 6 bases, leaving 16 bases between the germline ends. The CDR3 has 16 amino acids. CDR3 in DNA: TGTGCCAGCAGCCAAGATCGAAATGAGGGCCGGGATACGCAGTATTTT. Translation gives CASSQDRNEGRDTQYF.

CDR3: CASSRQGTGNTIYF. The DNA of the CDR3 is TGTGCCAGCAGCAGACAGGGGACTGGAAACACCATATATTTT. The chain recombines TRBV6-5 with TRBJ1-3; 8 nucleotides line up with TRBD1. CDR1 and CDR2 from the germline V gene are MNHEY and SVGAGI. Germline trimming cut 6 bases from V and 2 bases from J; bases unmatched to any gene: 3. The CDR3 extends over 14 amino acids.

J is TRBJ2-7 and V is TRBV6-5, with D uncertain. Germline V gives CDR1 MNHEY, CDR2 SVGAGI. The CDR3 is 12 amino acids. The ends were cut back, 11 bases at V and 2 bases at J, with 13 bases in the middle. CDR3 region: CARTDSAYEQYF. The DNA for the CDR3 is TGTGCCCGCACAGATAGTGCCTACGAGCAGTACTTC.

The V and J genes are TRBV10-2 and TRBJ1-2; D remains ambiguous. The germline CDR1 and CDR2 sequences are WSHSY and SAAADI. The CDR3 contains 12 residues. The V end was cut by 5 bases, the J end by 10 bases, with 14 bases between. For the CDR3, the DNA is TGCGCCAGCAGTCGAGGGATGGGTGACTACACCTTC. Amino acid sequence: CASSRGMGDYTF.

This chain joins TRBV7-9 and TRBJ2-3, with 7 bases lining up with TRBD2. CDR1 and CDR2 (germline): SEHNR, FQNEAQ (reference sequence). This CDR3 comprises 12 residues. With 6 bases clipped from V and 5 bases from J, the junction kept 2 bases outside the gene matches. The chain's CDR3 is CASSWGGDTQYF. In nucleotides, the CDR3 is TGTGCCAGCAGTTGGGGGGGAGATACGCAGTATTTT.

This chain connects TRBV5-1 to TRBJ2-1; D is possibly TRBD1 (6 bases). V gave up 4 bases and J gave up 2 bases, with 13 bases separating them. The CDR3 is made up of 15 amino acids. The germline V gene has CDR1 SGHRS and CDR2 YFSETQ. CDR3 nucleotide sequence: TGCGCCAGCAGCCTCGAGGACAGTACCTACAATGAGCAGTTCTTC. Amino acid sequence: CASSLEDSTYNEQFF.

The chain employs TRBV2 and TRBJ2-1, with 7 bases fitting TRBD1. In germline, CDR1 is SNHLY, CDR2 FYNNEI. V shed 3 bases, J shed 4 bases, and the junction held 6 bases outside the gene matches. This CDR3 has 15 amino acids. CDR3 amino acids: CASSDEGAAYNEQFF. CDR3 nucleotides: TGTGCCAGCAGTGACGAGGGGGCAGCTTACAATGAGCAGTTCTTC.